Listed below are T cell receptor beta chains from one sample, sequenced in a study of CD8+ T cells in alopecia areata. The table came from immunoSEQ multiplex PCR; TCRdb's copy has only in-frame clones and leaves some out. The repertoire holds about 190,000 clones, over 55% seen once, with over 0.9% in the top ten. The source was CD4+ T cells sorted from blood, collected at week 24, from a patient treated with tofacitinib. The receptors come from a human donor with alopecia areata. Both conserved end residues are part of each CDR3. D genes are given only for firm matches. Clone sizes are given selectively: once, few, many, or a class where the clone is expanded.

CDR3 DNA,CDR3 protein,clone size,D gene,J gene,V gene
TGCAGCGTTGCAGGGTCTGGGGCCAACGTCCTGACTTTC,CSVAGSGANVLTF,-,-,TRBJ2-6,TRBV29-1
TGCGCCAGCAGCCAAGATCCGAACACTGAAGCTTTCTTT,CASSQDPNTEAFF,few,-,TRBJ1-1,TRBV4-3
TGTGCCAGTAGCCCGGACAGCAGCAATCAGCCCCAGCATTTT,CASSPDSSNQPQHF,-,-,TRBJ1-5,TRBV19
TGTGCCAGCAGTGGAGGGACAGTGTATAATTCACCCCTCCACTTT,CASSGGTVYNSPLHF,few,TRBD1,TRBJ1-6,TRBV27
TGTGCCAGCAGTTTAGTCTGGAATACCAATCAGCCCCAGCATTTT,CASSLVWNTNQPQHF,-,-,TRBJ1-5,TRBV27
TGCAGCGTAAAACCAGCAACAGGGGCAGTGGAGCAGTACTTC,CSVKPATGAVEQYF,-,TRBD1,TRBJ2-7,TRBV29-1
TGTGCCAGCAGTTCGACGCAGCCCCAGCATTTT,CASSSTQPQHF,few,-,TRBJ1-5,TRBV28
TGTGCCAGCAGTTTAGGGTTGCAGGGAACGGGAGAGCAGTACTTC,CASSLGLQGTGEQYF,-,-,TRBJ2-7,TRBV27
TGTGCCAGCACCCCCACCGGGGGACAGAGGTACAATGAGCAGTTCTTC,CASTPTGGQRYNEQFF,few,-,TRBJ2-1,TRBV28
TGTGCCAGCAGTTTAAACGACAGAGATCAGCCCCAGCATTTT,CASSLNDRDQPQHF,-,-,TRBJ1-5,TRBV6-5
TGTGCCAGCAGCTTAATCGGGGGGCCTACAGATACGCAGTATTTT,CASSLIGGPTDTQYF,few,-,TRBJ2-3,TRBV7-3
TGTGCCAGCAGATTCTCTGGGGCCAACGTCCTGACTTTC,CASRFSGANVLTF,-,-,TRBJ2-6,TRBV27
TGCGCCAGCAGCCGGTCCGTGCAACTAGCGGGGAGCACAGATACGCAGTATTTT,CASSRSVQLAGSTDTQYF,-,TRBD2,TRBJ2-3,TRBV4-3
TGCGCCAGCAGCCAAGACTTGTTGGGGAGCCCCGCGGTGCTCTTC,CASSQDLLGSPAVLF,-,-,TRBJ2-1,TRBV4-3
TGTGCCAGCAGCAAACGGAGGACGCAAGAGACCCAGTACTTC,CASSKRRTQETQYF,-,-,TRBJ2-5,TRBV21-1
TGTGCCAGCAGCGTAGCCTCTGCTAGCTTTAGGGGCGAGCAGTTCTTC,CASSVASASFRGEQFF,-,-,TRBJ2-1,TRBV9
TGTGCCAGCAGCCCTCTCGTCCAGCGGGGGTACAATGAGCAGTTCTTC,CASSPLVQRGYNEQFF,-,TRBD2,TRBJ2-1,TRBV7-9
TGTGCCACCAGCCGCTCTCGGGCCGACTACGAGCAGTACTTC,CATSRSRADYEQYF,-,-,TRBJ2-7,TRBV15
TGTGCCAGCAGTCGTGAGGGGGCGAGTCAGCCCCAGCATTTT,CASSREGASQPQHF,-,TRBD1,TRBJ1-5,TRBV2
TGTGCCTGGAACCGCGGGGTAAGGTACAATGAGCAGTTCTTC,CAWNRGVRYNEQFF,-,-,TRBJ2-1,TRBV30
TGTGCCAGCAGTCCGGTAGCGGGAGATACCGGGGAGCTGTTTTTT,CASSPVAGDTGELFF,-,TRBD2,TRBJ2-2,TRBV27
TGTGCCAGCAGCTTGGGGGTCCCGGGAGTTTACTACGAGCAGTACTTC,CASSLGVPGVYYEQYF,-,-,TRBJ2-7,TRBV5-4
TGTGCCAGCAGCCCCACAGGGGTAGATCAGCCCCAGCATTTT,CASSPTGVDQPQHF,-,TRBD1,TRBJ1-5,TRBV27
TGTGCCAGCAGTCGCGGACCTGACACCTATGGCTACACCTTC,CASSRGPDTYGYTF,-,-,TRBJ1-2,TRBV27
TGTGCCAGCACTCGGAACACTGAAGCTTTCTTT,CASTRNTEAFF,-,-,TRBJ1-1,TRBV6-6
TGTGCCTGGAGTGTACGGGGCAGGGGAGGTTCACCCCTCCACTTT,CAWSVRGRGGSPLHF,once,-,TRBJ1-6,TRBV30
TGTGCCAGTAGTATTGGGCTAGCGGGGGGGCAAGCAGATACGCAGTATTTT,CASSIGLAGGQADTQYF,-,TRBD2,TRBJ2-3,TRBV19
TGTGCCAGTATGAGCGGAGTACATAGCAATCAGCCCCAGCATTTT,CASMSGVHSNQPQHF,-,-,TRBJ1-5,TRBV28
TGTGCCAGCAGCTTAGTCCCCGGGGAGCTGTTTTTT,CASSLVPGELFF,few,-,TRBJ2-2,TRBV7-2
TGTGCCAGCAGCCCTAGCCAAGCCTACGAGCAGTACTTC,CASSPSQAYEQYF,-,-,TRBJ2-7,TRBV7-2
TGCGCCAGCAGCCAAGGACTAGCGGGGGCAAGAGAGCAGTTCTTC,CASSQGLAGAREQFF,-,TRBD2,TRBJ2-1,TRBV4-3
TGTGCCTGGAGTGTCAGGCAGCAGTCCGCCTATGGCTACACCTTC,CAWSVRQQSAYGYTF,once,-,TRBJ1-2,TRBV30
TGCAGCGTTGAAAATAGGGGCAGGGCTTATACTGAAGCTTTCTTT,CSVENRGRAYTEAFF,few,-,TRBJ1-1,TRBV29-1
TGCAGCGTTGAAAACTCAAGGGGATGGAACACTGAAGCTTTCTTT,CSVENSRGWNTEAFF,-,-,TRBJ1-1,TRBV29-1
TGCGCCAGCAGAATTACACAAGCCAGTAGCAATCAGCCCCAGCATTTT,CASRITQASSNQPQHF,few,-,TRBJ1-5,TRBV23-1
TGTGCCAGCAGCCTGGGGGGGATCTACAATGAGCAGTTCTTC,CASSLGGIYNEQFF,-,TRBD2,TRBJ2-1,TRBV7-2
TGCAGCGTTTTTATGGGAGAGGGCGATGGCTACACCTTC,CSVFMGEGDGYTF,few,-,TRBJ1-2,TRBV29-1
TGCGCCAGCAGCCCCGGGGGGGACAGACCTATGCATACGCAGTATTTT,CASSPGGDRPMHTQYF,few,-,TRBJ2-3,TRBV5-1
TGTGCCAGCAAAATCGACCCTTTGGGGTCCCTCCACTTT,CASKIDPLGSLHF,-,-,TRBJ1-6,TRBV5-6
TGTGCCAGCAGTGAAGCGCTTTCTTCGCAGTACTTC,CASSEALSSQYF,-,-,TRBJ2-7,TRBV2
TGCGCCAGCAGCCAAGTAAAGGACAGGGGTATCTACGAGCAGTACTTC,CASSQVKDRGIYEQYF,-,TRBD1,TRBJ2-7,TRBV4-3
TGTGCCAGCAGGGGACAGTTGAGCAATCAGCCCCAGCATTTT,CASRGQLSNQPQHF,-,TRBD1,TRBJ1-5,TRBV2
TGCGCCAGCAGCCAAGTCGATTCTGGTTTAGTTACCGGGGAGCTGTTTTTT,CASSQVDSGLVTGELFF,-,-,TRBJ2-2,TRBV4-3
TGTGCCAGCAGCTTTACCGAGCGGGGAGGGCAGTTCTTC,CASSFTERGGQFF,-,TRBD2,TRBJ2-1,TRBV5-6
TGCAGCGTTCTGGGACAGGGAAATAACTATGGCTACACCTTC,CSVLGQGNNYGYTF,few,TRBD1,TRBJ1-2,TRBV29-1
TGTGCCAGCAGCTTGGGCGTTTACGAGCAGTACTTC,CASSLGVYEQYF,-,-,TRBJ2-7,TRBV11-2